Here is one T cell receptor (beta chain) with its context. The antigen this receptor binds is unknown. No quality values exist for individual bases; no much larger clone is one base distant. TCRbeta CDR3 regions were amplified from genomic DNA using the immunoSEQ Assay, a bias-controlled multiplex PCR. In the paper's pipeline: The number of nucleated cells in each sample was estimated from the amplification of reference gene primers within the assay. To quantify the absolute abundance of each unique TCRbeta CDR3 rearrangement, sequence reads were collapsed and filtered. Productive Simpson clonality was computed per sample as the square root of Simpson's diversity index over productive rearrangements. The clones in this table, taken by TCRdb from immuneACCESS, are in-frame only. Not every clone is retained; where verified, under half of the shortfall comes from an unresolved V gene, and the cause of the rest is unknown. V and J calls and clone size follow that table, whereas D and trimming were derived from the DNA. The sample contains 130,000 or so clones, around 90% of them found a single time. The biggest ten clones account for roughly 2.5% of the sample.

Relative to germline, V is 2 bases shorter and J is 5 bases shorter, with 14 bases between their ends. The germline V gene encodes CDR1 KGHDR and CDR2 SFDVKD. Its CDR3 holds 15 amino acids, cysteine through phenylalanine. Just CDR3 DNA is preserved here, 45 bases in frame from base 1. In Seattle, one collaborating source enrolled patients while the infection was active and tracked those patients longitudinally over the course of disease. Collaborating institutions collected whole blood in K2EDTA tubes following their own protocols. For TCRbeta analysis, collaborators shipped samples in one of three forms: frozen whole blood, isolated PBMCs, or DNA extracted from either of those sample types. This specimen comes from a study of blood T cell repertoires in COVID-19 (dated by TCRdb to about 2020). Looking at the study overall: Samples from collaborators originated in the United States, Italy and Spain and spanned both the acute and convalescent phases of COVID-19. The prospective study material was composed of cDNA or gDNA derived from T cells, B-cell-depleted T cells, or PBMCs. The dataset comprised deeply sampled blood TCRbeta repertoires from subjects exposed to, actively infected with, or recovered from COVID-19. The repertoires were made available in a free public database intended to serve as a resource for research on the immune response to SARS-CoV-2. Samples came from the ongoing ImmuneRACE study (first 160 participants) plus 1,254 subjects from 6 global collaborators. A de-identified subject ID, COVID-19 status, age in years and sex were almost always included in the sample metadata. Where available, HLA class I and class II types were obtained from metadata supplied by the sample provider rather than from assay-based typing.

The study at large found these results: The amount of clinical and demographic metadata varied by source and participant and was provided uncurated.

The sequenced sample was peripheral blood. The sequence came from a human donor with COVID-19, enrolled during active disease. The donor label of this sample is uncertain. The chain is assembled from TRBV24-1 and TRBJ2-5, and the D gene may be TRBD2, 6 bases matching. In nucleotide form, the sequence is TGTGCCACCAGTGATTCGGGCCTCGGAGGGGAGACCCAGTACTTC. The resulting protein is CATSDSGLGGETQYF.